The 28 T cell receptor beta chains listed next were all sequenced from one sample in a study of T cells in localized non-small cell lung cancer (dated by TCRdb to 2020 to 2022). The protocol used for the library was the immunoSEQ multiplex PCR assay. Not all clones reach the TCRdb copy of this immuneACCESS table, which keeps in-frame sequences only. Checked studies attribute under half of the gap to unresolved V genes and leave the rest unexplained. The sample table lists about 2,000 clones, over 25% of them with a count of one. The ten largest clones take up around 21% of the sample. The sequencing used normal lung tissue next to the tumor, collected before any cancer treatment. The receptors were sampled from a male donor older than 55 with stage II lung adenocarcinoma.

In this sample, this clone is medium-sized. The genes are TRBV9 and TRBJ2-1, with D tentatively TRBD1 (6 bases). CDR1 and CDR2 from the germline V gene are SGDLS and YYNGEE. V gave up 5 bases and J gave up 7 bases, with 10 bases separating them. The length of the CDR3 is 12 residues. The CDR3 protein is CASSPGENEQFF. For the CDR3, the DNA is TGTGCCAGCAGTCCAGGGGAGAATGAGCAGTTCTTC. Supplemented by reference TRBV9 and TRBJ2-1, the full variable domain reads DSGVTQTPKHLITATGQRVTLRCSPRSGDLSVYWYQQSLDQGLQFLIQYYNGEERAKGNILERFSAQQFPDLHSELNLSSLELGDSALYFCASSPGENEQFFGPGTRLTVL.

V gene TRBV25-1 combines with J gene TRBJ1-2; 12 bases align to TRBD1. Germline assignment: CDR1 MGHDK and CDR2 SYGVNS. CDR3 length: 16 amino acids. V shed 6 bases and J 4 bases; nucleotides not matched to a gene: 9. The chain's CDR3 is CASRSSGTGGGYGYTF. CDR3 nucleotide sequence: TGTGCCAGCAGATCCTCCGGGACAGGGGGCGGCTATGGCTACACCTTC.

This clone was detected a few times. V gene TRBV9 combines with J gene TRBJ2-5; D gene unclear. The length of the CDR3 is 12 residues. The germline V gene encodes CDR1 SGDLS and CDR2 YYNGEE. Between the trimmed V and J ends, which lost 4 bases and 5 bases, there was a span of 9 bases. The CDR3 DNA reads as TGTGCCAGCAGCCTCGGGCTGGAGACCCAGTACTTC. Translated: CASSLGLETQYF.

The rearrangement joins TRBV18 to TRBJ2-1; TRBD2 matches 7 bases. V was clipped by 2 bases and J by 7 bases; unmatched bases: 8. Germline CDR1 reads KGHSH; CDR2 reads LQKENI. The CDR3 contains 15 residues. CDR3 in DNA: TGTGCCAGCTCACCAGCAGTCGGGAGGCAAAATGAGCAGTTCTTC. This gives the protein CASSPAVGRQNEQFF.

V usage is TRBV29-1 and J usage is TRBJ2-1; possibly TRBD2 for D (5 bases). The V gene lost 6 bases and the J gene lost 2 bases, with 14 bases spanning the gap. This CDR3 comprises 14 residues. CDR1 and CDR2 from the germline V gene are SQVTM and ANQGSEA. CDR3 in amino acids: CSVSDLPTYNEQFF. CDR3 nucleotide sequence: TGCAGCGTCTCGGACTTGCCAACCTACAATGAGCAGTTCTTC.

The chain carries TRBV11-3 and TRBJ2-1; D is unclear. The CDR3 consists of 16 residues. Trimming pared 3 bases from V and 8 bases from J, leaving 20 bases between. Looked up from germline, CDR1 is SGHNT and CDR2 is YENEEA. The CDR3 DNA is TGTGCCAGCAGCTTGTGGCTCGCGGAAACGTTCGATGAGCAGTTCTTC. Translated, it gives CASSLWLAETFDEQFF. The whole variable domain, filled in from reference TRBV11-3 and TRBJ2-1, reads EAGVVQSPRYKIIEKKQPVAFWCNPISGHNTLYWYLQNLGQGPELLIRYENEEAVDDSQLPKDRFSAERLKGVDSTLKIQPAELGDSAVYLCASSLWLAETFDEQFFGPGTRLTVL.

In its sample, this clone ranks as hyperexpanded. The chain uses TRBV6-8 and TRBJ2-7; tentatively, D is TRBD1 (6 bases). V was shortened by 7 bases and J by 2 bases, with 15 bases between the two germline ends. CDR3 length: 14 amino acids. CDR1 is MNHGY, CDR2 SAAAGT, per germline. The CDR3 spells CASKLEQGTYEQYF. The DNA for the CDR3 is TGTGCCAGCAAACTGGAGCAGGGGACCTACGAGCAGTACTTC.

This clone was detected only once. This rearrangement joins TRBV10-2 to TRBJ2-5; tentatively, D is TRBD2 (6 bases). The CDR3 consists of 13 residues. V was pared by 11 bases and J by 5 bases, with 18 bases between. Germline V gene lookup returns CDR1 WSHSY and CDR2 SAAADI. CDR3 nucleotides: TGCGCCGCCCGGGGCGGGACGGGGGAGACCCAGTACTTC. This encodes CAARGGTGETQYF.

Here the CDR3 DNA reads TGTGCCAGCAGTACCGGGACTAGCCTTAATTCCGGGTATTTT. Its protein is CASSTGTSLNSGYF. The J gene is TRBJ2-3, the V gene TRBV6-7; 9 bases line up with TRBD2. TRBV6-7 is annotated as an ORF whose role is uncertain. V was pared by 5 bases and J by 14 bases, with 14 bases of the junction left unmatched. The CDR3 consists of 14 residues.

This clone was seen a handful of times. This chain connects TRBV9 to TRBJ1-3; no firm D call. The CDR3 consists of 13 residues. Germline CDR1 and CDR2: SGDLS and YYNGEE. V dropped 7 bases and J dropped 2 bases, with 10 bases sitting between them. The CDR3 protein is CASGPEPGNTIYF. In DNA, the CDR3 is TGTGCCAGCGGGCCCGAGCCTGGAAACACCATATATTTT.

Only a few counts were recorded for this clone. This chain links TRBV6-8 with TRBJ2-7, with TRBD2 matching over 8 bases. Germline CDR1 is MNHGY and CDR2 is SAAAGT. The length of the CDR3 is 16 residues. Unmatched junction bases numbered 8, after V lost 2 bases and J lost 2 bases. The CDR3 DNA follows: TGTGCCAGCAGTTACCCCTTCGGGAGGGAACCCTACGAGCAGTACTTC. It is translated as CASSYPFGREPYEQYF.

The genes are TRBV18 and TRBJ1-3; D may be TRBD1 (5 bases). The V and J ends lost 4 bases and 0 bases respectively, with 10 bases between them. Per germline, CDR1 KGHSH and CDR2 LQKENI. The CDR3 runs to 15 residues. CDR3 residues: CASSLDSISGNTIYF. For the CDR3, the DNA is TGTGCCAGCTCACTAGACAGTATCTCTGGAAACACCATATATTTT.

Only one count was recorded for this clone. V and J are TRBV5-1 and TRBJ2-1; 9 bases map to TRBD2. The CDR3 spans 16 residues. Germline V lookup: CDR1 SGHRS, CDR2 YFSETQ. Trimming took 4 bases from V and 7 from J; bases not matched to a gene: 12. The CDR3 sequence is CASSRGGAGGLNEQFF. Written as DNA, the CDR3 is TGCGCCAGCAGCCGCGGAGGTGCGGGAGGGTTGAATGAGCAGTTCTTC.

For the CDR3, the DNA is TGTGCCAGCAGCTCGTACAGGGGGCGAAGAAACATTCAGTACTTC. Translating gives CASSSYRGRRNIQYF. The chain joins TRBV6-8 to TRBJ2-4; 9 positions match TRBD1. Germline CDR1 and CDR2: MNHGY and SAAAGT. With 6 bases clipped from V and 6 bases from J, the junction kept 9 bases outside the gene matches. This CDR3 comprises 15 residues.

V is TRBV5-1 and J is TRBJ2-3; D remains ambiguous. Germline V gene data show CDR1 as SGHRS and CDR2 as YFSETQ. V lost 0 bases to trimming and J lost 1 base, with 12 bases between them. The CDR3 contains 16 residues. CDR3 amino acids: CASSLEQASRTDTQYF. CDR3 sequence (DNA): TGCGCCAGCAGCTTGGAGCAGGCTAGTCGCACAGATACGCAGTATTTT.

This chain uses TRBV28 with TRBJ1-2, with TRBD1 matching 10 bases. The CDR3 has 14 residues. V lost 6 bases and J lost 5; bases outside the gene matches: 6. Germline V CDR1 and CDR2: MDHEN, SYDVKM. Here the CDR3 DNA reads TGTGCCAGCAGCCTCGGGACAGGGGTATATGGCTACACCTTC. Translated: CASSLGTGVYGYTF.

The chain joins TRBV29-1 to TRBJ1-1; unclear D gene. This CDR3 is built from 14 residues. Between the trimmed V and J ends, which lost 4 bases and 8 bases, there was a span of 20 bases. The germline V gene has CDR1 SQVTM and CDR2 ANQGSEA. CDR3: CSVAGISGGVEAFF. In DNA, the CDR3 is TGCAGCGTTGCTGGGATTTCCGGCGGGGTGGAAGCTTTCTTT.

V and J are TRBV12-5 and TRBJ2-3; D unclear. Per the germline V gene, CDR1 is LGHNT and CDR2 is FRNRAP. The CDR3 totals 13 residues. CDR3 sequence: CASKRTQTDTQYF. For the CDR3, the DNA is TGTGCCAGCAAACGGACCCAAACAGATACGCAGTATTTT.

The chain links TRBV19 to TRBJ1-3; 7 nucleotides align to TRBD1. The CDR3 length is 15 residues. Germline V CDR1 and CDR2: LNHDA, SQIVND (reference sequence). The J segment lost 2 bases and the V segment lost 6 bases, leaving 7 bases of the junction unmatched. The CDR3 loop reads CASRRSGTAGNTIYF. CDR3 coding DNA: TGTGCCAGTAGGAGATCAGGGACAGCTGGAAACACCATATATTTT.

The chain joins TRBV11-3 to TRBJ2-2; D ambiguous. From germline, CDR1 is SGHNT and CDR2 YENEEA. V lost 5 bases and J lost 5, with 12 bases in between. This CDR3 comprises 14 residues. CDR3 residues: CASSPYPRTGELFF. Here the CDR3 DNA reads TGTGCCAGCAGCCCATACCCCAGGACCGGGGAGCTGTTTTTT.

This chain connects TRBV5-1 to TRBJ1-1, with 11 bases that match TRBD1. This CDR3 spans 14 amino acids. Germline CDR1 and CDR2: SGHRS and YFSETQ. The V gene end was trimmed by 4 bases and the J gene end by 4 bases; junction bases not matched to a gene: 3. Here the CDR3 DNA reads TGCGCCAGCAGCACGGGACAGGGGGGCACTGAAGCTTTCTTT. As protein: CASSTGQGGTEAFF.

The chain joins TRBV19 to TRBJ2-3; 12 bases fit TRBD2. The length of the CDR3 is 14 residues. With V trimmed by 8 bases and J by 6 bases, 6 bases remained unmatched. Germline-derived CDR1 and CDR2 are LNHDA and SQIVND (reference sequence). CDR3 protein: CASVPSGGADTQYF. DNA for the CDR3: TGTGCCAGTGTACCTAGCGGGGGGGCCGATACGCAGTATTTT. Looking up the rest from reference TRBV19 and TRBJ2-3 gives the full variable domain: DGGITQSPKYLFRKEGQNVTLSCEQNLNHDAMYWYRQDPGQGLRLIYYSQIVNDFQKGDIAEGYSVSREKKESFPLTVTSAQKNPTAFYLCASVPSGGADTQYFGPGTRLTVL.

The rearrangement uses TRBV19 and TRBJ1-5; D ambiguous. CDR1 and CDR2 (germline): LNHDA, SQIVND (reference sequence). The length of the CDR3 is 13 residues. V was pared by 5 bases and J by 4 bases, with 9 bases between. The CDR3, as DNA: TGTGCCAGTAGTCCGGACTTAAATCAGCCCCAGCATTTT. Translating gives CASSPDLNQPQHF.

This clone was counted a few times. The rearrangement joins TRBV19 to TRBJ2-5; weak D call: TRBD1 (5 bases). CDR3 size: 16 residues. Germline V gene sequence: CDR1 LNHDA, CDR2 SQIVND (reference sequence). V was trimmed by 1 base and J by 1 base, leaving 13 bases between them. CDR3 nucleotide sequence: TGTGCCAGTAGTATAGGGCGCAGGGTGGGCCAAGAGACCCAGTACTTC. It encodes CASSIGRRVGQETQYF.

The chain combines TRBV11-3 with TRBJ2-7; 9 nucleotides line up with TRBD1. V lost 3 bases and J lost 1; bases outside the gene matches: 4. Per germline, CDR1 SGHNT and CDR2 YENEEA. The CDR3 runs to 15 residues. CDR3 sequence: CASSLPGQGSYEQYF. CDR3 DNA sequence: TGTGCCAGCAGCTTGCCGGGACAGGGTTCCTACGAGCAGTACTTC.

This sequence joins TRBV14 and TRBJ1-4; D gene ambiguous. The CDR3 spans 14 residues. V lost 3 bases and J lost 4, with 9 bases in between. CDR1 and CDR2 (germline): SGHDN, FVKESK. The CDR3 coding sequence is TGTGCCAGCAGCCATCCCGGGGTTAATGAAAAACTGTTTTTT. Translated: CASSHPGVNEKLFF.

This clone is labeled large. The V call is TRBV28, the J call TRBJ1-1; TRBD1 aligns across 9 bases. Per germline, CDR1 MDHEN and CDR2 SYDVKM. The V segment lost 8 bases and the J segment 2 bases; nucleotides outside the gene matches: 12. CDR3 size: 16 residues. The CDR3 region is CASHKAGTGLNTEAFF. In nucleotides, the CDR3 is TGTGCCAGCCATAAAGCGGGGACAGGGCTTAACACTGAAGCTTTCTTT.

This clone was recorded a few times. The chain uses TRBV5-3 and TRBJ1-1; 7 positions match TRBD1. TRBV5-3 is an open reading frame whose function is uncertain. This CDR3 region has 15 residues. Germline trimming cut 0 bases from V and 1 base from J; bases unmatched to any gene: 3. This CDR3 reads CARSLGGQKNTEAFF. The CDR3 DNA is TGTGCCAGAAGCTTGGGGGGACAGAAGAACACTGAAGCTTTCTTT.